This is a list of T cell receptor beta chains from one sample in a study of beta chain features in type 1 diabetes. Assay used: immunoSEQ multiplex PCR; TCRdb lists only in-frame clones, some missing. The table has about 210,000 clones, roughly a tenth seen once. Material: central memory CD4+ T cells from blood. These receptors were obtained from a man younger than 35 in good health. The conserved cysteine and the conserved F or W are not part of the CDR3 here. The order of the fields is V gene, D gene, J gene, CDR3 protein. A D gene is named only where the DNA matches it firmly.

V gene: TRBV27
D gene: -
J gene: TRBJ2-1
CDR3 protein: ASSPFSLQGEQF

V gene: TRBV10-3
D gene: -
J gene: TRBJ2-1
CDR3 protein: ASSLRPPGGTFYNEQF

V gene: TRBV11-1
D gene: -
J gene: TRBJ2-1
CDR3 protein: ASSPSLGYNEQF

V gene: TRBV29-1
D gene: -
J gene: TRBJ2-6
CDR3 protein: SAHLGANVLT

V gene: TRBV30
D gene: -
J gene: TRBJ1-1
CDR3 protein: AWGWDAEAF

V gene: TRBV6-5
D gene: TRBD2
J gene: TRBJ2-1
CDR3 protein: ASSYWGLAGDNEQF

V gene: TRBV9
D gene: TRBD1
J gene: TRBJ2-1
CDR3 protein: ASSGDRDHVLLYNEQF

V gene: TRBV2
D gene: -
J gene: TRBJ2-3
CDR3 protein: ASSETHRGTDTQY

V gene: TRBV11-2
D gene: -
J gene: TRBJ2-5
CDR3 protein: ASSQDGQFQETQY

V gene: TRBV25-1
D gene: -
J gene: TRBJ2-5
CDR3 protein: ASSAAQGTQY

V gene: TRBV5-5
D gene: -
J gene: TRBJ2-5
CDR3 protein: ASSGGTGTAQY

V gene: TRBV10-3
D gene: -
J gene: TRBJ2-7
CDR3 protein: AISRDAAQEQY

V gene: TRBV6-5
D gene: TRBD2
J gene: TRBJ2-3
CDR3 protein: ASSYSSAGTDTQY

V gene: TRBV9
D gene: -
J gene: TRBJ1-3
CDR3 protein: ASSVGGASGNTIY

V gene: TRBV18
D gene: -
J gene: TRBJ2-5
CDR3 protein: ASSPGGGETQY

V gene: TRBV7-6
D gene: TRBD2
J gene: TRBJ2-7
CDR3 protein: ASSLLFDAGTSLHEQY

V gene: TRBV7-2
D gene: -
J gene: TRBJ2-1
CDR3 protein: ASRSPTRMSYNEQF

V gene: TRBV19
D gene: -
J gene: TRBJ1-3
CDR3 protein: ATAVDPGNTIY

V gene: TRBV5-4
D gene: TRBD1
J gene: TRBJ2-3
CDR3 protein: ASSLVPDRATDTQY

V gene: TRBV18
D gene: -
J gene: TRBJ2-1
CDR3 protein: ASSPDQSSYNEQF

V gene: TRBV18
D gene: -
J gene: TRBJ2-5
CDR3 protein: ASSRAEQETQY

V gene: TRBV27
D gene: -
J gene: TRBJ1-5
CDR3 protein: ASSLFSGVSNQPQH

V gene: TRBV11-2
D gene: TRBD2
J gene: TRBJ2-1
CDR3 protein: ASSYPGLAGGGEQF

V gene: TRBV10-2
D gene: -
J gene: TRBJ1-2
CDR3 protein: ASSDITANYGYT

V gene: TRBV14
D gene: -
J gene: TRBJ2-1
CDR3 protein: ASSPPGSSYNEQF

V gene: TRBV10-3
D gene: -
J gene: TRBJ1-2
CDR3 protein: AISGQNYGYT

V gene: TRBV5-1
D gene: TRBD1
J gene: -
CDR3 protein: ASSSARGDRPPYEQY

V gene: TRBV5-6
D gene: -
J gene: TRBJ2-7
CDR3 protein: ASSFLSALVEQY

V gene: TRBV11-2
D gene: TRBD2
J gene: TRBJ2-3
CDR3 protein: ASSYRLGLAGSTDTQY

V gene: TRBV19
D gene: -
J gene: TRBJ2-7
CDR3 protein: ASSIGTGEQY

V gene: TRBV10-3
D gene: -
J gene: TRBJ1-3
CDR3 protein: AISESNGNTIY

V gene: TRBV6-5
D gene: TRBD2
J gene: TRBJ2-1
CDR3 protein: ASGLAGGNEQF

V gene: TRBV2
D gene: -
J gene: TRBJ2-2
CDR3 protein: ASSTTGFGELF

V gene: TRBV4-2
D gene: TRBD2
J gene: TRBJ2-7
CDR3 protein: ASSQDLASGTYSYEQY

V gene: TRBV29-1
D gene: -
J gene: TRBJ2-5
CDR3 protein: SAIQGPQETQY

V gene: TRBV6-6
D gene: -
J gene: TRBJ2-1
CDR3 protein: ASSSVGKQF

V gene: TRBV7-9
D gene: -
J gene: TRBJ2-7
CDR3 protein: ASSFWTDSHEQY

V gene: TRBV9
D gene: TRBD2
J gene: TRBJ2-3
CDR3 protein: ASSGRRLAGGTDTQY

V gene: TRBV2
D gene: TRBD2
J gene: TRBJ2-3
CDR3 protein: ATASGSADTQY

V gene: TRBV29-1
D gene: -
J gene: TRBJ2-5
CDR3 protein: SARGVREALQETQY

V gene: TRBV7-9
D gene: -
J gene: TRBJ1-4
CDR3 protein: ASSRGQGYEKLF

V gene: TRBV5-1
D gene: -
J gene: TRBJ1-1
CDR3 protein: ASRSSWDEAF

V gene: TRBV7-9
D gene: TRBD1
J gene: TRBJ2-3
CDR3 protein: ASSPRTGTGTDTQY

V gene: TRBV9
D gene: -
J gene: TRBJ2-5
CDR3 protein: ASSVEGLGTQY

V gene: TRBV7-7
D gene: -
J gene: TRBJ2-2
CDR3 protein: ASRPTENTGELF

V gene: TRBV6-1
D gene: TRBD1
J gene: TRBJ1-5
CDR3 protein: ASSGAGQGMNQPQH

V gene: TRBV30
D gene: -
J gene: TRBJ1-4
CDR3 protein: AWSTPGALRTNEKLF

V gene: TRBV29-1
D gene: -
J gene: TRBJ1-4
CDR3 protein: SVVAREKLF

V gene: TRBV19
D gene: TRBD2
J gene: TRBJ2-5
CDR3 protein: ASSPRTSGRARETQY

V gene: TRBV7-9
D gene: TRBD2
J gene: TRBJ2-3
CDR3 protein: ASSRTSGSTDTQY

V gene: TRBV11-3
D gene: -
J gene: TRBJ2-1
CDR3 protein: ASSLDASSNEQF

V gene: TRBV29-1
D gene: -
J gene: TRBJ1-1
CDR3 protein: SVEVGQQTEAF

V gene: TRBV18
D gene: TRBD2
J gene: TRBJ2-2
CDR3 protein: ASSPSSGSTGELF

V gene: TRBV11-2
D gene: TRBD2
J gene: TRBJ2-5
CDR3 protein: ASSFRAGGPETQY

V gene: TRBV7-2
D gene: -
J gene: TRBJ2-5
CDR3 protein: ASSLVREGQTQY

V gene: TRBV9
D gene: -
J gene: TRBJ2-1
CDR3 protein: ASSVGDAYNEQF

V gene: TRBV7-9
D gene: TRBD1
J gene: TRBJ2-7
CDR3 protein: ASSLAGTGDEQY